The 8 T cell receptor beta chains presented below share a single source sample, sequenced in a study of PD-1 blockade in mismatch repair-deficient tumors. The table came from immunoSEQ multiplex PCR; TCRdb's copy has only in-frame clones and leaves some out. This sample has 60,000 to 65,000 clones; approximately 90% occur once, and the top ten carry around 13%. The specimen comprised peripheral blood, sampled 52 weeks after starting pembrolizumab. The receptor set was obtained from an adult with mismatch repair-deficient cancer.

The chain couples TRBV11-2 to TRBJ2-2; D perhaps matches TRBD1 (6 bases). This CDR3 spans 13 amino acids. The V gene's germline CDR1 is SGHAT and CDR2 FQNNGV. Trimming left V 1 base short and J 10 bases short, with 10 bases between. CDR3 nucleotides: TGTGCCAGCAGCTTAGGGGGACATCCGGAGCTGTTTTTT. Residues: CASSLGGHPELFF.

The chain has TRBV13 and TRBJ2-3; weak D call: TRBD2 (6 bases). V gave up 6 bases and J gave up 4 bases, with 11 bases separating them. Germline CDR1 PRHDT, CDR2 FYEKMQ (reference sequence). CDR3 length equals 13 residues. The CDR3 reads CASRAWGADTQYF. In DNA, the CDR3 is TGTGCCAGCAGGGCCTGGGGGGCAGATACGCAGTATTTT.

Of note for this clone: A read error may produce the germline difference seen at one junction end. The gene calls are TRBV7-7 and TRBJ2-5, with TRBD1 as a possible D gene (5 bases). Looked up from germline, CDR1 is SSHAT and CDR2 is FNYEAQ (reference sequence). This CDR3 contains 12 residues. The chain's CDR3 is CASSLRGETQYF. The CDR3 coding sequence is TGTGCTAGCAGCTTAAGGGGAGAGACCCAGTACTTC.

This clone was seen a single time. The chain employs TRBV6-6 and TRBJ2-2, with 12 bases matching TRBD2. Germline V gives CDR1 MNHNY, CDR2 SVGAGI (reference sequence). J was trimmed by 7 bases and V by 5 bases; bases with no gene match: 5. CDR3 size: 15 residues. As DNA, the CDR3 is TGTGCCAGCAGTAAACTAGCGGGAGGTGGCGGGGAGCTGTTTTTT. It translates to CASSKLAGGGGELFF.

The chain employs TRBV5-4 and TRBJ1-2; 7 bases align to TRBD1. CDR1 and CDR2 from the germline V gene are SGHNT and YYREEE (reference sequence). This CDR3 region has 14 residues. V was clipped by 0 bases and J by 3 bases; unmatched bases: 2. This CDR3 reads CASSLETGHYGYTF. The CDR3, as DNA: TGTGCCAGCAGCTTGGAGACAGGGCACTATGGCTACACCTTC.

V is TRBV6-5 and J is TRBJ2-1; 8 bases line up with TRBD2. Germline V gene sequence: CDR1 MNHEY, CDR2 SVGAGI. The CDR3 runs 15 residues. Unmatched junction bases numbered 5, after V lost 6 bases and J lost 1 base. CDR3 sequence: CASRLTSGSYNEQFF. As DNA, the CDR3 is TGTGCCAGCAGGCTAACTAGCGGATCCTACAATGAGCAGTTCTTC.

The rearrangement uses TRBV29-1 and TRBJ2-1; D uncertain. Germline CDR1 SQVTM, CDR2 ANQGSEA. V lost 6 bases and J 3 bases, leaving 6 bases between the germline ends. The CDR3 length is 11 residues. For the CDR3, the DNA is TGCAGCGTCCGCAGCTACAATGAGCAGTTCTTC. The encoded protein is CSVRSYNEQFF.

This chain links TRBV29-1 with TRBJ2-3, with 7 bases identical to TRBD2. J gave up 5 bases and V 0 bases, and 11 bases lay outside the gene matches. This CDR3 is built from 16 residues. Germline lookup yields CDR1 SQVTM and CDR2 ANQGSEA. The CDR3 spells CSVEDPPGGHLDTQYF. The DNA of the CDR3 is TGCAGCGTTGAAGATCCGCCGGGAGGTCACTTAGATACGCAGTATTTT.